This is a list of T cell receptor beta chains from one sample in a study of CD8+ T cells in alopecia areata. Here immunoSEQ multiplex PCR was the method, and the copy in TCRdb shows in-frame clones only, minus some. The sample includes about 88,000 clones, 40% to 50% seen only once; the top ten take around 19%. This specimen consisted of CD8+ T cells sorted from blood, obtained at week 24, from a patient treated with tofacitinib. All receptors come from a human donor with alopecia areata. CDR3s include the opening cysteine and the closing phenylalanine or tryptophan. Each record gives: J gene, D gene, V gene, clone size, CDR3 DNA, CDR3 protein. D genes are given only for firm matches. Size tells how often a clone was seen (once, few, many) or the class of an expanded clone, and some rows leave it out.

J: TRBJ2-3
D: -
V: TRBV30
size: few
DNA: TGTGCCTGGAGTGCGGGCCTAGTTCGCACAGATACGCAGTATTTT
CDR3: CAWSAGLVRTDTQYF

J: TRBJ1-4
D: -
V: TRBV29-1
size: few
DNA: TGCAGCGTTGAAGATCCCAGGGGTGGTGATCGGGAAAAACTGTTTTTT
CDR3: CSVEDPRGGDREKLFF

J: TRBJ2-1
D: TRBD1
V: TRBV4-1
size: -
DNA: TGCGCCAGCAGCCAGGAACAGGGGGTCGATGAGCAGTTCTTC
CDR3: CASSQEQGVDEQFF

J: TRBJ1-2
D: -
V: TRBV29-1
size: -
DNA: TGCAGCATTGATCAGTCATATAACTATGGCTACACCTTC
CDR3: CSIDQSYNYGYTF

J: TRBJ1-1
D: -
V: TRBV15
size: -
DNA: TGTGCCACCAGCAGAGATCGGCAAAAGAGGACTGAAGCTTTCTTT
CDR3: CATSRDRQKRTEAFF

J: TRBJ2-3
D: -
V: TRBV7-6
size: -
DNA: TGTGCCAGCAGCGCGTACGAGGGGGGAAGGGATACGCAGTATTTT
CDR3: CASSAYEGGRDTQYF

J: TRBJ2-3
D: -
V: TRBV4-3
size: -
DNA: TGCGCCAGCAGCCAAGGAGCAGGTACAGATACGCAGTATTTT
CDR3: CASSQGAGTDTQYF

J: TRBJ2-3
D: -
V: TRBV6-5
size: -
DNA: TGTGCCAGCAGTTATCGAGATACGCAGTATTTT
CDR3: CASSYRDTQYF

J: TRBJ2-7
D: TRBD1
V: TRBV6-5
size: -
DNA: TGTGCCAGCAGTCTCAGCCCGGGACAGGAGCAGTACTTC
CDR3: CASSLSPGQEQYF

J: TRBJ2-7
D: -
V: TRBV7-9
size: -
DNA: TGTGCCAGCTCACCGTCGAGGACCCCGTACGAGCAGTACTTC
CDR3: CASSPSRTPYEQYF

J: TRBJ2-2
D: -
V: TRBV4-1
size: -
DNA: TGCGCCAGCAGCCCCCCCGGGGAGCTGTTTTTT
CDR3: CASSPPGELFF